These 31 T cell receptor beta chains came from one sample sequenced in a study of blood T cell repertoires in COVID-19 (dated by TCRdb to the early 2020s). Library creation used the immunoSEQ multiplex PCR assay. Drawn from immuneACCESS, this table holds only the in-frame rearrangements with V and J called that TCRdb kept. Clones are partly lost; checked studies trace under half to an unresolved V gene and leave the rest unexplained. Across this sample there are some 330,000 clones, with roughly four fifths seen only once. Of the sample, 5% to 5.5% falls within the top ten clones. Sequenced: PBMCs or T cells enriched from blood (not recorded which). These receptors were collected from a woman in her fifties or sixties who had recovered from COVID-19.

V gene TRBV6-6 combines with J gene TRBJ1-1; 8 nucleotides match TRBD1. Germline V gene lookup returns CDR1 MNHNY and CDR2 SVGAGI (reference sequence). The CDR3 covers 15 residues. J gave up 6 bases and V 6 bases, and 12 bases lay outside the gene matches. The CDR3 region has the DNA TGTGCCAGCAGCCCCGGGGGGACAGGTAGCCCTGAAGCTTTCTTT. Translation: CASSPGGTGSPEAFF.

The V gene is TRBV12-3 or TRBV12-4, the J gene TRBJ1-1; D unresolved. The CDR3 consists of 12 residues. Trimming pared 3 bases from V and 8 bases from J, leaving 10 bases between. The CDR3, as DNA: TGTGCCAGCAGTTTCTCGATAACAGAAGCTTTCTTT. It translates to CASSFSITEAFF.

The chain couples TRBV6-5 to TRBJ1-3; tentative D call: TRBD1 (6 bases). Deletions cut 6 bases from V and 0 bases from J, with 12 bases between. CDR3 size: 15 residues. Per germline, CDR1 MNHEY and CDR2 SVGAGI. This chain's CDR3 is CASRGQKSSGNTIYF. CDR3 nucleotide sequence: TGTGCCAGCAGAGGACAGAAGAGCTCTGGAAACACCATATATTTT.

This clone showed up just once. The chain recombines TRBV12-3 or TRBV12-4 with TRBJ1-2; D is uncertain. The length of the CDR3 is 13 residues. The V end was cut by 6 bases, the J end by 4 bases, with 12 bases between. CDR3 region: CASRSSTVYGYTF. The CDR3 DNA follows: TGTGCCAGCAGGTCTTCCACAGTCTATGGCTACACCTTC.

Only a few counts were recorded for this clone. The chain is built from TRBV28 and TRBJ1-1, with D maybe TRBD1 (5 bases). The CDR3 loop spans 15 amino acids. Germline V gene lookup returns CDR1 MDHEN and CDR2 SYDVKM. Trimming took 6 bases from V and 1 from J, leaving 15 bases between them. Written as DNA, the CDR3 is TGTGCCAGCAGCACACCGTCCAGGGCGAACACTGAAGCTTTCTTT. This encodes CASSTPSRANTEAFF.

CDR3 DNA sequence: TGTGCCAGCAGCGAAGGACAGTCCTATGGCTACACCTTC. Translation gives CASSEGQSYGYTF. The chain is built from TRBV9 and TRBJ1-2, with a tentative D call TRBD1 (6 bases). The CDR3 has 13 residues. Deletions cut 3 bases from V and 4 bases from J, with 10 bases between. Per the germline V gene, CDR1 is SGDLS and CDR2 is YYNGEE.

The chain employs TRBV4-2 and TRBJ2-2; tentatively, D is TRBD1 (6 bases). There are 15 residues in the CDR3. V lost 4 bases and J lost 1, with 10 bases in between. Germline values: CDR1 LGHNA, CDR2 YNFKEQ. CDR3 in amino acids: CASSPSTGNTGELFF. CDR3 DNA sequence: TGTGCCAGCAGCCCCTCGACAGGGAACACCGGGGAGCTGTTTTTT.

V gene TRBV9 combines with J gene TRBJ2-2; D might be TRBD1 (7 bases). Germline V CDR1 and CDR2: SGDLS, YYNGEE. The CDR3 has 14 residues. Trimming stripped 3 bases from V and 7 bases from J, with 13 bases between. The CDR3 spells CASSGRQGGGELFF. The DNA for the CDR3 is TGTGCCAGCAGCGGTAGACAGGGAGGCGGGGAGCTGTTTTTT.

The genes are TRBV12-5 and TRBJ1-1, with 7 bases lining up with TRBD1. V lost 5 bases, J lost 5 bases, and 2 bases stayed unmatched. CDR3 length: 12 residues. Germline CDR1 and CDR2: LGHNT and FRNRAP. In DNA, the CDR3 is TGTGCTAGTGGTAAACAGGGGACTGAAGCTTTCTTT. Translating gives CASGKQGTEAFF.

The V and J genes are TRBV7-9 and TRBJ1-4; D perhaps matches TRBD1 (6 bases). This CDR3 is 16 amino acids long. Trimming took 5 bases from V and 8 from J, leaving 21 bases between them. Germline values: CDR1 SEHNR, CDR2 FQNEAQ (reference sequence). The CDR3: CASSPRWAQGEEKLFF. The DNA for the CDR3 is TGTGCCAGCAGCCCGAGATGGGCACAGGGTGAGGAAAAACTGTTTTTT.

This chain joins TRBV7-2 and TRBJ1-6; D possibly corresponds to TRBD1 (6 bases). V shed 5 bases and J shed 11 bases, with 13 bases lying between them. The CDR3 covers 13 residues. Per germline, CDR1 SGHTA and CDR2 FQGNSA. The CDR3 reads CASSPRGNPPLHF. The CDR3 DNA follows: TGTGCCAGCAGCCCTAGGGGGAATCCACCCCTCCACTTT.

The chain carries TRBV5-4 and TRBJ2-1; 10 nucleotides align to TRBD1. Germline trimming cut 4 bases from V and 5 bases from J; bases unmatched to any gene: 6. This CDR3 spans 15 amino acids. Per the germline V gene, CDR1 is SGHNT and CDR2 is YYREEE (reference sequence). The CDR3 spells CASSPGTGAHNEQFF. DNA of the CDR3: TGTGCCAGCAGCCCCGGGACAGGGGCACACAATGAGCAGTTCTTC.

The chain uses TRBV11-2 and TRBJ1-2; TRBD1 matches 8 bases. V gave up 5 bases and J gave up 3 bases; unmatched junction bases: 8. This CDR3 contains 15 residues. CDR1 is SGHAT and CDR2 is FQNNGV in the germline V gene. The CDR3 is CASSHRTGSDYGYTF. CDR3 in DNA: TGTGCCAGCAGCCACCGGACAGGGTCTGACTATGGCTACACCTTC. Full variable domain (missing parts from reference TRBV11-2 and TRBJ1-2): EAGVAQSPRYKIIEKRQSVAFWCNPISGHATLYWYQQILGQGPKLLIQFQNNGVVDDSQLPKDRFSAERLKGVDSTLKIQPAKLEDSAVYLCASSHRTGSDYGYTFGSGTRLTVV.

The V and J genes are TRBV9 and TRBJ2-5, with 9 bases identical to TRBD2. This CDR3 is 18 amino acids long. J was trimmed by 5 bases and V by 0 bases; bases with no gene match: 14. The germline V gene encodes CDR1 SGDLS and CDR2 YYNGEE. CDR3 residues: CASSVGSGRPDSLETQYF. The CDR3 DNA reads TGTGCCAGCAGCGTAGGTAGCGGGAGACCGGATTCTCTGGAGACCCAGTACTTC.

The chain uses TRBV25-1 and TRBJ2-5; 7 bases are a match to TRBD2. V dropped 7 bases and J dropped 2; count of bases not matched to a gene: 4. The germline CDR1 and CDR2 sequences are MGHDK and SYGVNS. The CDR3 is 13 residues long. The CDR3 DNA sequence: TGTGCCAGCAATCGACTAGCTCAAGAGACCCAGTACTTC. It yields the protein CASNRLAQETQYF.

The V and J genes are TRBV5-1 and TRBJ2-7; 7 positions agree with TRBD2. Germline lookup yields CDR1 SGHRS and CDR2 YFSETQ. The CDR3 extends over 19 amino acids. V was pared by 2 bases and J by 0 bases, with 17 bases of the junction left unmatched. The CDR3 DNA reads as TGCGCCAGCAGCTTAGATCTAGCACGGGGACTATCCAGCTCCTACGAGCAGTACTTC. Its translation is CASSLDLARGLSSSYEQYF. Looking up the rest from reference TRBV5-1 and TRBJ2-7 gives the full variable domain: KAGVTQTPRYLIKTRGQQVTLSCSPISGHRSVSWYQQTPGQGLQFLFEYFSETQRNKGNFPGRFSGRQFSNSRSEMNVSTLELGDSALYLCASSLDLARGLSSSYEQYFGPGTRLTVT.

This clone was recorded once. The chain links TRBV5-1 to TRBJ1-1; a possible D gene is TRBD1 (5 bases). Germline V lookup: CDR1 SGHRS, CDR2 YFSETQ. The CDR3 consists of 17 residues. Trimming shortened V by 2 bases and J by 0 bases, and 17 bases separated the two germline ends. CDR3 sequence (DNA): TGCGCCAGCAGCTTAGACCCGAAACAGGTGTTGAACACTGAAGCTTTCTTT. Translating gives CASSLDPKQVLNTEAFF.

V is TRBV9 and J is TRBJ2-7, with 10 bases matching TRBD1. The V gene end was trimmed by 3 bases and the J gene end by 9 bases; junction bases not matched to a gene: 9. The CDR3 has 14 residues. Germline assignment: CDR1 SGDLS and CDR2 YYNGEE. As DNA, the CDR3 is TGTGCCAGCAGCGGGGTTGGACAGGGGGTTGGGCAGTACTTC. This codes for CASSGVGQGVGQYF.

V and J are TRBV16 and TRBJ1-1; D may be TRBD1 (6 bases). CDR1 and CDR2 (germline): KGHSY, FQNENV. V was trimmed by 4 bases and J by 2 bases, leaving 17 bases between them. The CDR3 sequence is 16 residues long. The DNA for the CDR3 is TGTGCCAGCAGCCCCACCAGGGCAGGGACAAACACTGAAGCTTTCTTT. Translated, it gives CASSPTRAGTNTEAFF.

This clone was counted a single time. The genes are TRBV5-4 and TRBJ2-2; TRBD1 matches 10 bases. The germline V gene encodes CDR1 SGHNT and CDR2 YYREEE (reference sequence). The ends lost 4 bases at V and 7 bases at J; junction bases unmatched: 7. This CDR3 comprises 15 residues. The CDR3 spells CASSVDRGLSGELFF. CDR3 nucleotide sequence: TGTGCCAGCAGCGTTGACAGGGGGCTGAGCGGGGAGCTGTTTTTT.

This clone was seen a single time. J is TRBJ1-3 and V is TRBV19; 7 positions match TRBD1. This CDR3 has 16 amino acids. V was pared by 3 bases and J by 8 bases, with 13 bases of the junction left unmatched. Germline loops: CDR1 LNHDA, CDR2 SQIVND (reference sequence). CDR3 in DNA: TGTGCCAGTAGTATCGGGAGGGGGCAACTGGTAGACACCATATATTTT. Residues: CASSIGRGQLVDTIYF.

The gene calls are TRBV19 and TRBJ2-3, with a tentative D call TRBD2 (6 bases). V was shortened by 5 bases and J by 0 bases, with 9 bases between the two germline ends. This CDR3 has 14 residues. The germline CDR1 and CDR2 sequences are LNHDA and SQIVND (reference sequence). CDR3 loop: CASSASVSTDTQYF. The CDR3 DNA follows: TGTGCCAGTAGTGCTAGCGTAAGCACAGATACGCAGTATTTT.

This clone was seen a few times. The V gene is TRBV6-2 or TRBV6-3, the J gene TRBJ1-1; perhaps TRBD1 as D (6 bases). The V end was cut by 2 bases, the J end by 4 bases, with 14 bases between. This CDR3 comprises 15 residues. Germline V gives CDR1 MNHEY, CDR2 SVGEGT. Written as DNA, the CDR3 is TGTGCCAGCAGTTACGTGACAGGAATGGGCACTGAAGCTTTCTTT. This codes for CASSYVTGMGTEAFF.

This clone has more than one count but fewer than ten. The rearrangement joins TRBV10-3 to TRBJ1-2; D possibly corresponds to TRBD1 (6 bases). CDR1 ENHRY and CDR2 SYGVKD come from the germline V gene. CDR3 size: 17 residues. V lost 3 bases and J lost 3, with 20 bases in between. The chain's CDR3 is CAISDWEQGLGDYGYTF. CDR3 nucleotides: TGTGCCATCAGTGACTGGGAACAGGGATTAGGGGACTATGGCTACACCTTC.

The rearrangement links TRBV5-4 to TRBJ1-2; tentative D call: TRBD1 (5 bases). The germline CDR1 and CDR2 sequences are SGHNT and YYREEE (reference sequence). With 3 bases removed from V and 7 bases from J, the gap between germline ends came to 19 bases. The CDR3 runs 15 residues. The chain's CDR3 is CASSSNRLVGGGYTF. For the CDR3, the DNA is TGTGCCAGCAGCTCGAACCGACTCGTGGGGGGTGGCTACACCTTC.

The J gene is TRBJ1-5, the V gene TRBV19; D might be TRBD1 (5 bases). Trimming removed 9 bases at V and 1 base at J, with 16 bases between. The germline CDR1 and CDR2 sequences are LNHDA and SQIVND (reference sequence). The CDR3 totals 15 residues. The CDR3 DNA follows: TGTGCCAGCGGACTAACGGGACGGAGCAATCAGCCCCAGCATTTT. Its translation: CASGLTGRSNQPQHF.

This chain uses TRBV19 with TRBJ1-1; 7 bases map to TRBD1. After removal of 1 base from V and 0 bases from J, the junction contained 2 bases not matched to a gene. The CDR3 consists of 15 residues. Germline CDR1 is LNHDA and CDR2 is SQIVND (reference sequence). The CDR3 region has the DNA TGTGCCAGTAGTATAGGGGACAGAATGAACACTGAAGCTTTCTTT. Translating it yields CASSIGDRMNTEAFF.

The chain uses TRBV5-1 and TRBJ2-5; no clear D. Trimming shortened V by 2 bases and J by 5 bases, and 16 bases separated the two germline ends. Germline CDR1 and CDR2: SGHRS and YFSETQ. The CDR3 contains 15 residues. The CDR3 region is CASSLSSGLKETQYF. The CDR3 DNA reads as TGCGCCAGCAGCTTATCGTCAGGTCTCAAGGAGACCCAGTACTTC. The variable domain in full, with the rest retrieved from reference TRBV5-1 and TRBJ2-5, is KAGVTQTPRYLIKTRGQQVTLSCSPISGHRSVSWYQQTPGQGLQFLFEYFSETQRNKGNFPGRFSGRQFSNSRSEMNVSTLELGDSALYLCASSLSSGLKETQYFGPGTRLLVL.

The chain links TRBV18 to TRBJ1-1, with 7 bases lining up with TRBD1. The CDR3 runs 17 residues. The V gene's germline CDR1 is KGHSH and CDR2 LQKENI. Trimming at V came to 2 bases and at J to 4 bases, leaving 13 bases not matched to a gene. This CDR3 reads CASSPRSSTGLGTEAFF. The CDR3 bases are TGTGCCAGCTCACCAAGGAGTTCGACAGGGCTTGGCACTGAAGCTTTCTTT.

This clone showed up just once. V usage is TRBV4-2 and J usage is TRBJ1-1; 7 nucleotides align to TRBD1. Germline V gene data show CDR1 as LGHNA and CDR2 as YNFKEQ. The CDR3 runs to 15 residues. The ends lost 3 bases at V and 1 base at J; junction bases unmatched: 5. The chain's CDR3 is CASSHGTAKNTEAFF. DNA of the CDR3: TGTGCCAGCAGCCACGGGACAGCGAAGAACACTGAAGCTTTCTTT.

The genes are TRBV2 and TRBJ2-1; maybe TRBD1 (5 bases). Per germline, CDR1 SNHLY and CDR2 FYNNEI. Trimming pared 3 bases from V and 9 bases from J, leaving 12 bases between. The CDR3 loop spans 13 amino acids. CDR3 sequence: CASSEGPAREQFF. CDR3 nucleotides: TGTGCCAGCAGTGAGGGGCCAGCCCGTGAGCAGTTCTTC.